This T cell receptor beta chain was profiled in a study of human versus mouse CDR3 diversity and MHC coevolution. The CDR3 sequence is 15 residues long. CDR1 and CDR2 from the germline V gene are MNHEY and SMNVEV (reference sequence). With 5 bases clipped from V and 6 bases from J, the junction kept 8 bases outside the gene matches. The data were produced by immunoSEQ multiplex PCR, yet TCRdb's version contains in-frame clones alone and is incomplete. The sample contains approximately 81,000 clones, approximately 92% of which appear only once. Source material: naive CD4+ T cells from blood. Subset noted: CD45RO-negative CD62L-positive naive CD4 T cells. The V gene is TRBV27, the J gene TRBJ1-5, with 9 bases identical to TRBD1. This clonotype was sampled from a person between 25 and 70 years old in good health. The CDR3, as DNA: TGTGCCAGCAGTGGAGGGACAGGGATGGGTCAGCCCCAGCATTTT. Its protein is CASSGGTGMGQPQHF.